The text below deals with one T cell receptor (beta chain). Its antigen is still unknown. The V end was cut by 4 bases, the J end by 2 bases, with 12 bases between. Germline V gene lookup returns CDR1 SGHTA and CDR2 FQGNSA. The CDR3 contains 15 residues. Some clones are missing from TCRdb's copy, which holds only in-frame ones; the method was immunoSEQ multiplex PCR. The top ten clones hold roughly 0.13% of a sample with 2 million to 2.5 million clones, approximately 94% of them seen once. The donor population consisted of healthy HIV-negative adults with no recent acute infections or vaccinations. These data are taken from a study of shared clonotypes between healthy human individuals. Study-wide findings and caveats: Around 5% was the fraction of naive CD4 clonotypes found shared across a few donors. The sole specimen, blood, was sampled, and tissue repertoires likely differ.

Specimen: naive CD4+ T cells sorted from blood. Subset here: CD45RA+ positively selected. The source of this sequence is a man aged 18 to 35 in good health. This chain uses TRBV7-2 with TRBJ1-3, with D perhaps TRBD1 (6 bases). Here the CDR3 reads CASSSGQSAGNTIYF. DNA for the CDR3: TGTGCCAGCAGCTCCGGACAGAGTGCTGGAAACACCATATATTTT.